This T cell receptor (beta chain) was recorded in a study of CD8 T cells in ankylosing spondylitis. Study-wide results and limits: A motif of fewer than ten highly homologous TCR beta variants was seen as apparently characteristic of ankylosing spondylitis blood. As reported, disease-linked clones showed significant enrichment in matched ankylosing spondylitis synovial fluid. Disease-linked clones proved CD8+ and comparatively uncommon in peripheral blood.

Libraries for TCR beta were made by quantitative 5'-RACE with molecular barcodes. MiXCR, run by TCRdb on the 5' RACE reads, gives a single entry per CDR3 protein. The table lists approximately 130,000 distinct CDR3 sequences, 10% to 12% of them singletons, with less than 5% in the top ten. This clonotype appeared many times. Antigen: not known. The CDR3 runs to 14 residues. Trimming removed 5 bases from V and 8 bases from J, with 17 bases in between. Germline V lookup: CDR1 KGHDR, CDR2 SFDVKD. What was sequenced was blood, either unsorted or a sorted T cell fraction (not recorded which). The chain uses TRBV24-1 and TRBJ1-1, with D uncertain. The receptor was isolated from a female donor with ankylosing spondylitis or in good health (not recorded which). CDR3 protein: CATSVLQLCSEAFF. CDR3 sequence (DNA): TGTGCCACCAGTGTCCTACAGTTGTGCAGCGAAGCTTTCTTT.